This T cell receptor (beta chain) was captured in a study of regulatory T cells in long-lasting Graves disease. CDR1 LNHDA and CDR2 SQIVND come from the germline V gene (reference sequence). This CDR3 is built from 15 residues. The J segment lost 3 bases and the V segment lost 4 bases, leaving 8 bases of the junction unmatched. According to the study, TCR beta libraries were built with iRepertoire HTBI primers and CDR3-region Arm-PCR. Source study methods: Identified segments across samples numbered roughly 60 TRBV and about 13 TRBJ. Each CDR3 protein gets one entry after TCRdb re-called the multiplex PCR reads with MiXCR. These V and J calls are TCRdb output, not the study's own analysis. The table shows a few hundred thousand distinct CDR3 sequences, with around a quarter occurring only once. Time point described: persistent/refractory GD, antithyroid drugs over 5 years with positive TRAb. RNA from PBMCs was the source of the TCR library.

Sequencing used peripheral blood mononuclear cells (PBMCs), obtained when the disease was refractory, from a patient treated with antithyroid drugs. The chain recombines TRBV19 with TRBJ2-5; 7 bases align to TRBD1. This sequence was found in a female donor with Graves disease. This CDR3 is CASSRTRDSKETQYF. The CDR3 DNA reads TGTGCCAGTAGTAGAACCCGGGACAGCAAAGAGACCCAGTACTTC.